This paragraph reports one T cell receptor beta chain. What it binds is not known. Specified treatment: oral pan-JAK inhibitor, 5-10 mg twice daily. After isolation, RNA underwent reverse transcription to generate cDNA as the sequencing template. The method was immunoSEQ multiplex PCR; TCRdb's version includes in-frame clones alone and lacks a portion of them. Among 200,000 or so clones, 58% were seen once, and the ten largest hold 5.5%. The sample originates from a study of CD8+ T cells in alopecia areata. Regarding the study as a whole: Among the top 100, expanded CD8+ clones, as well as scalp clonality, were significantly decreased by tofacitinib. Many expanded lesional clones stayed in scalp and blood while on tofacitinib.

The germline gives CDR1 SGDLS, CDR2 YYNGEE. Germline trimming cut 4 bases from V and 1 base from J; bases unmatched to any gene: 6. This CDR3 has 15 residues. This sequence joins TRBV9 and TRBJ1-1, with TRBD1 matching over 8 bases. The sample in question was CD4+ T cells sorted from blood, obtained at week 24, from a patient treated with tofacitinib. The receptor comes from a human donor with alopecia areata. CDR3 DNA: TGTGCCAGCAGCCTCCGGACAGGGACGAACACTGAAGCTTTCTTT. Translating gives CASSLRTGTNTEAFF.